This T cell receptor beta chain was identified during a study of Ad26.COV2.S vaccination and SARS-CoV-2 variants. The protocol was immunoSEQ multiplex PCR, while the TCRdb copy is restricted to in-frame clones and leaves out a portion. The top ten hold around 16% of the sample, which has roughly 100,000 clones, around three quarters seen once. Note on this clone: The antigen is undetermined.

Whole-study results and caveats: Breadth measured for non-spike TCRs was similar across vaccine and placebo recipients. It was reported that spike-specific CD8+ and CD4+ T cell responses were substantially broad after vaccination.

Germline-derived CDR1 and CDR2 are SEHNR and FQNEAQ (reference sequence). There are 15 residues in the CDR3. With V trimmed by 5 bases and J by 4 bases, 4 bases remained unmatched. The receptor was isolated from a human donor who had recovered from COVID-19. The V gene is TRBV7-9, the J gene TRBJ2-2, with 10 bases fitting TRBD1. The material was peripheral blood, obtained after recovery from COVID-19. CDR3 in amino acids: CASSPDRGFTGELFF. The CDR3 DNA sequence: TGTGCCAGCAGCCCGGACAGGGGGTTCACCGGGGAGCTGTTTTTT.